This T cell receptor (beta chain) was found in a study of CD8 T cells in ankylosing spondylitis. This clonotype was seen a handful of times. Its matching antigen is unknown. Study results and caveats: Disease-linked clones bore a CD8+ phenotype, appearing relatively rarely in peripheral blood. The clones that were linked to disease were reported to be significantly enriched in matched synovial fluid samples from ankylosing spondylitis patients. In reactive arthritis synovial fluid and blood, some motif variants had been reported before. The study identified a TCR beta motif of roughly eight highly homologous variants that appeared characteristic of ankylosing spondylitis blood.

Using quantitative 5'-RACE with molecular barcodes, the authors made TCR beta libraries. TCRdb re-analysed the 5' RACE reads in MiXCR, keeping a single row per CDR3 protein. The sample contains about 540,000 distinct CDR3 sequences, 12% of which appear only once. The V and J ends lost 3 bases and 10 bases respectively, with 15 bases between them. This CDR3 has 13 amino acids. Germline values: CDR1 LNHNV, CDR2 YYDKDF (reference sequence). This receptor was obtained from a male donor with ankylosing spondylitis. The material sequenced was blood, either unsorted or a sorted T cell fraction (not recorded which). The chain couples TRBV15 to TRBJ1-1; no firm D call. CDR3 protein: CATSSDKVSGAFF. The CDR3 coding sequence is TGTGCCACCAGCAGTGATAAGGTCAGTGGAGCTTTCTTT. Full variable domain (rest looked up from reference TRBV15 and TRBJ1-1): DAMVIQNPRYQVTQFGKPVTLSCSQTLNHNVMYWYQQKSSQAPKLLFHYYDKDFNNEADTPDNFQSRRPNTSFCFLDIRSPGLGDTAMYLCATSSDKVSGAFFGQGTRLTVV.